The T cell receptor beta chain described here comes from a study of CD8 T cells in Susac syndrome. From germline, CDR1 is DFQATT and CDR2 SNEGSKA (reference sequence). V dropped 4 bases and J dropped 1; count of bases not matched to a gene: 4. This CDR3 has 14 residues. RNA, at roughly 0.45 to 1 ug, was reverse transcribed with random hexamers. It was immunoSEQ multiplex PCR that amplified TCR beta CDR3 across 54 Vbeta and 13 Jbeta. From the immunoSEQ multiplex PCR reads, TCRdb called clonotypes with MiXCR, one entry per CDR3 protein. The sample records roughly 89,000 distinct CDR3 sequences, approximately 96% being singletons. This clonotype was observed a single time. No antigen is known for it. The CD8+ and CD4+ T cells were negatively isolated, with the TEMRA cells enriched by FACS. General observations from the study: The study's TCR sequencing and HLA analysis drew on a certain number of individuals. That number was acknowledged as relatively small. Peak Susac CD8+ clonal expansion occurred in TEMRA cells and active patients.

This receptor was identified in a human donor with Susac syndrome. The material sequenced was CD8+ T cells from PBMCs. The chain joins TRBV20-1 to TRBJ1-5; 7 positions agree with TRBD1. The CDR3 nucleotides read TGCAGTGCTACCCGGGACAGCAGCAATCAGCCCCAGCATTTT. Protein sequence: CSATRDSSNQPQHF.